What follows describes a single T cell receptor beta chain. The data derive from a study of blood T cell repertoires in COVID-19. The method was immunoSEQ multiplex PCR; TCRdb's version includes in-frame clones alone and lacks a portion of them. The table lists some 80,000 clones, 80% of them singletons. This CDR3 has 15 amino acids. The germline CDR1 and CDR2 sequences are KGHSH and LQKENI. Between the trimmed V and J ends, which lost 5 bases and 2 bases, there was a span of 12 bases. This clonotype was obtained from a man aged 60 to 69 with active or convalescent COVID-19. J is TRBJ1-4 and V is TRBV18; TRBD1 might be the D (5 bases). What was sequenced was peripheral blood. CDR3 region: CASSVSQVTNEKLFF. As DNA, the CDR3 is TGTGCCAGCTCAGTTTCACAGGTGACTAATGAAAAACTGTTTTTT.